These T cell receptor beta chains were read from a single sample in a study of blood T cell repertoires in COVID-19. This table comes from immunoSEQ multiplex PCR, and its TCRdb copy is limited to in-frame clones, with some not included. Among some 70,000 clones listed, around 87% were seen once. Sequencing input: peripheral blood. These receptors were taken from a man in his fifties with active COVID-19. CDR3s include the opening cysteine and the closing phenylalanine or tryptophan. The D gene is left open where the match is weak. A row's size may be missing; if present it is once, few, many or a size class.

clone size	V gene	J gene	D gene	CDR3 DNA	CDR3 protein
NA	TRBV6-1	TRBJ1-5	TRBD1	TGTGCCAGCAGTGAAAGAAACTCAGGGGGTCAGCCCCAGCATTTT	CASSERNSGGQPQHF
NA	TRBV4-2	TRBJ2-5	TRBD2	TGTGCCAGCAGCCAAAGAGCAGGTTTTAGCGGGGGGGCAGGGGAGACCCAGTACTTC	CASSQRAGFSGGAGETQYF
NA	TRBV6-6	TRBJ2-4	TRBD2	TGTGCCAGCAGCTCTAGAGGGGAGCCTACGGGGCGGGAGGGAGAATTAGCCAAAAACATTCAGTACTTC	CASSSRGEPTGREGELAKNIQYF
NA	TRBV7-6	TRBJ2-2	NA	TGTGCCAGCAGCTTAGGGCAGGGGGGCACCGGGGAGCTGTTTTTT	CASSLGQGGTGELFF
NA	TRBV6-2/TRBV6-3	TRBJ2-3	NA	TGTGCCAGCAGTTCCGACCGGGTCCACGAGTGGGATACGCAGTATTTT	CASSSDRVHEWDTQYF
once	TRBV24-1	TRBJ2-5	TRBD2	TGTGCCACCAGTGATAGGACTAGCGCTATGCAAGAGACCCAGTACTTC	CATSDRTSAMQETQYF
NA	TRBV19	TRBJ1-5	NA	TGTGCCAGTAGTATGGCGTACAGCAGCAATCAGCCCCAGCATTTT	CASSMAYSSNQPQHF
NA	TRBV9	TRBJ2-7	TRBD2	TGTGCCAGCAGCGTAGTGCCAGCGGGAACCTACGAGCAGTACTTC	CASSVVPAGTYEQYF
NA	TRBV28	TRBJ1-6	NA	TGTGCCAGCAGTTTACCCATTACAGCGGGCAATTCACCCCTCCACTTT	CASSLPITAGNSPLHF
NA	TRBV6-4	TRBJ2-2	NA	TGTGCCAGCAGCGCTTTCGAGGGAGAGACCGGGGAGCTGTTTTTT	CASSAFEGETGELFF
NA	TRBV2	TRBJ1-1	NA	TGTGCCAGCAGGTCAGGGTGGGGCACTGAAGCTTTCTTT	CASRSGWGTEAFF
NA	TRBV18	TRBJ1-2	TRBD1	TGTGCCAGCTCACCGACCGGGACAGACACCAACTATGGCTACACCTTC	CASSPTGTDTNYGYTF
NA	TRBV6-2/TRBV6-3	TRBJ1-5	NA	TGTGCCAGCAGTCGGGAGGATAGCAATCAGCCCCAGCATTTT	CASSREDSNQPQHF
NA	TRBV19	TRBJ1-2	NA	TGTGCCAGTAGCACCACTTTCACTGGCTACACCTTC	CASSTTFTGYTF
NA	TRBV4-1	TRBJ2-5	TRBD2	TGCGCCAGCAGCCAGGATACCGGGACTAGCGTCCGTTCGGAGACCCAGTACTTC	CASSQDTGTSVRSETQYF
NA	TRBV7-9	TRBJ2-5	NA	TGTGCCAGCAGCCGTGAACTAGAGACCCAGTACTTC	CASSRELETQYF
NA	TRBV5-6	TRBJ2-3	TRBD2	TGTGCCAGCAGCTTGGGTGTTTATGGTAGCGGGACAGATACGCAGTATTTT	CASSLGVYGSGTDTQYF
once	TRBV4-1	TRBJ2-3	NA	TGCGCCAGCAGCCCCCCGGGCCGACGGGGAGATACGCAGTATTTT	CASSPPGRRGDTQYF
NA	TRBV29-1	TRBJ1-3	NA	TGCAGCGTGGAGAGTTCAATTTCTGGAAACACCATATATTTT	CSVESSISGNTIYF
NA	TRBV19	TRBJ2-3	NA	TGTGCCAGTAGGGCGCAGGGGACAAGGCTTGGCACAGATACGCAGTATTTT	CASRAQGTRLGTDTQYF
NA	TRBV5-4	TRBJ2-3	NA	TGTGCCAGCAGCTTGGCCTCACTCCATAATACGCAGTATTTT	CASSLASLHNTQYF
NA	TRBV19	TRBJ2-5	NA	TGTGCCAGTACCCCCGGGGGAGGACGAAAAGAGACCCAGTACTTC	CASTPGGGRKETQYF
NA	TRBV30	TRBJ2-1	NA	TGTGCCTGGAGTGTTGGGCAGGGCCTTTACAATGAGCAGTTCTTC	CAWSVGQGLYNEQFF
NA	TRBV6-5	TRBJ1-6	NA	TGTGCCAGCAGTTCCCCCGGGGGGCAGGGGAATTCACCCCTCCACTTT	CASSSPGGQGNSPLHF
NA	TRBV7-3	TRBJ2-7	TRBD1	TGTGCCAGCAGCTTACAACAGGGGAAGTACTTC	CASSLQQGKYF
NA	TRBV5-1	TRBJ2-7	TRBD1	TGCGCCAGCAGTTATGTGGGACAGAACTACGAGCAGTACTTC	CASSYVGQNYEQYF
NA	TRBV7-6	TRBJ1-6	TRBD1	TGTGCCAGCAGCTTGGTGGACAGGGGAAATTCACCCCTCCACTTT	CASSLVDRGNSPLHF
few	TRBV7-2	TRBJ2-1	TRBD2	TGTGCCAGCAGCGGCTTTACCCTAGCGGGGGCCCCAAATGAGCAGTTCTTC	CASSGFTLAGAPNEQFF
NA	TRBV25-1	TRBJ2-5	NA	TGTGCCAGCAGTGACGCACAGACGGGGCAAGAGACCCAGTACTTC	CASSDAQTGQETQYF
few	TRBV7-2	TRBJ1-4	TRBD1	TGTGCCAGCAGCTCATACCTGACAGGGCCGGAGGAAAAACTGTTTTTT	CASSSYLTGPEEKLFF
NA	TRBV21-1	TRBJ2-1	NA	TGTGCCAGCAGCAAACCCCCGCGTCGACTAGCGGGGGGGCGGGCATTTGAGCAGTTCTTC	CASSKPPRRLAGGRAFEQFF
few	TRBV20-1	TRBJ1-2	NA	TGCAGTGCTAGTGGGGGCCAATCAGAAAACTATGGCTACACCTTC	CSASGGQSENYGYTF
NA	TRBV9	TRBJ1-6	NA	TGTGCCAGCAGCGTAGGGCAGAATAATTCACCCCTCCACTTT	CASSVGQNNSPLHF
NA	TRBV3-1/TRBV3-2	TRBJ1-1	TRBD1	TGTGCCAGCAGCCAAGATCTCTGGACAGGGGACACTGAAGCTTTCTTT	CASSQDLWTGDTEAFF
NA	TRBV9	TRBJ1-1	NA	TGTGCCAGCAGCGGACACAGGGACACTGAAGCTTTCTTT	CASSGHRDTEAFF
once	TRBV7-9	TRBJ1-5	NA	TGTGCCAGCAGTTCCTCCACAGGACGGCCCCAGCCCCAGCATTTT	CASSSSTGRPQPQHF
NA	TRBV7-2	TRBJ2-3	NA	TGTGCCAGCAGCGCAATAGCGGAGCGGTCCACAGATACGCAGTATTTT	CASSAIAERSTDTQYF
NA	TRBV18	TRBJ2-1	NA	TGTGCCAGCTCACCGGATAGCGGCGGAGGTGAGCAGTTCTTC	CASSPDSGGGEQFF
NA	TRBV28	TRBJ1-6	NA	TGTGCCAGCGGAGAGGGGGGGGGCGAGAATTCACCCCTCCACTTT	CASGEGGGENSPLHF
NA	TRBV6-6	TRBJ1-2	NA	TGTGCCAGCAGTTACAATAAACCCACGGCCGGGGGTGGCTACACCTTC	CASSYNKPTAGGGYTF
NA	TRBV19	TRBJ2-5	NA	TGTGCCAGCAGGCCGCAGGGTCGGCAAGAGACCCAGTACTTC	CASRPQGRQETQYF